The 22 T cell receptor beta chains below were found in one sample sequenced in a study of cytomegalovirus exposure and HLA in healthy donors (TCRdb year 2017). Receptors were amplified or captured by the immunoSEQ multiplex PCR assay. For the multiplex PCR, a mixture combining 60 forward primers for TCR Vbeta segments and 13 reverse primers for TCR Jbeta segments was used. TCRdb re-hosts the immuneACCESS table, in-frame sequences only. Its copies lack some clones; in the studies checked, an unresolved V gene accounts for under half of them, and the cause for the rest is not known. The sample yields about 160,000 clones; roughly 85% were counted once. Of the sample, 2.1% falls within the top ten clones. Sequencing was performed on PBMCs. The origin of the receptors is a man aged 35 to 55 in good health and CMV-seronegative.

V usage is TRBV2 and J usage is TRBJ2-7, with 8 bases identical to TRBD1. This CDR3 comprises 16 residues. Germline V gene data show CDR1 as SNHLY and CDR2 as FYNNEI. V gave up 6 bases and J gave up 1 base; unmatched junction bases: 11. CDR3 protein: CASSTPLGTGSYEQYF. CDR3 in DNA: TGTGCCAGCAGCACCCCCCTGGGGACAGGATCCTACGAGCAGTACTTC.

The J gene is TRBJ1-5, the V gene TRBV4-1; D is uncertain. Trimming pared 1 base from V and 6 bases from J, leaving 4 bases between. The CDR3 has 12 residues. Germline V gene lookup returns CDR1 MGHRA and CDR2 YSYEKL. The CDR3 here is CASSQVGQPQHF. The CDR3 DNA follows: TGCGCCAGCAGCCAAGTCGGTCAGCCCCAGCATTTT.

This clone appeared a single time. The J gene is TRBJ1-6, the V gene TRBV19; D is undetermined. Per the germline V gene, CDR1 is LNHDA and CDR2 is SQIVND (reference sequence). The CDR3 has 13 residues. V was shortened by 7 bases and J by 11 bases, with 15 bases between the two germline ends. As DNA, the CDR3 is TGTGCCAGTAATGACTCGGGAGTGCCACCCCTCCACTTT. This sequence encodes CASNDSGVPPLHF.

The chain recombines TRBV6-6 with TRBJ2-7; no definite D call. CDR3 length equals 13 residues. Germline-derived CDR1 and CDR2 are MNHNY and SVGAGI (reference sequence). The V gene lost 2 bases and the J gene lost 5 bases, with 10 bases spanning the gap. In DNA, the CDR3 is TGTGCCAGCAGTTACCGACAAAGAAACGAGCAGTACTTC. This gives the protein CASSYRQRNEQYF.

V usage is TRBV28 and J usage is TRBJ2-7; TRBD2 agrees at 13 bases. In germline, CDR1 is MDHEN, CDR2 SYDVKM. This CDR3 region has 15 residues. The V segment lost 4 bases and the J segment 5 bases; nucleotides outside the gene matches: 5. CDR3 region: CASSSGTSGNHEQYF. The CDR3, as DNA: TGTGCCAGCAGTTCAGGGACTAGCGGGAACCACGAGCAGTACTTC. Variable domain in full (rest from reference TRBV28 and TRBJ2-7): DVKVTQSSRYLVKRTGEKVFLECVQDMDHENMFWYRQDPGLGLRLIYFSYDVKMKEKGDIPEGYSVSREKKERFSLILESASTNQTSMYLCASSSGTSGNHEQYFGPGTRLTVT.

This sequence joins TRBV25-1 and TRBJ1-2; 9 bases match TRBD1. Germline CDR1 MGHDK, CDR2 SYGVNS. The ends lost 3 bases at V and 5 bases at J; junction bases unmatched: 7. The CDR3 is 15 amino acids. The CDR3 DNA is TGTGCCAGCAGTGATAAAGGACAGGGGAATTATGGCTACACCTTC. As protein: CASSDKGQGNYGYTF.

The V call is TRBV29-1, the J call TRBJ1-2, with D possibly being TRBD1 (5 bases). Germline CDR1 is SQVTM and CDR2 is ANQGSEA. This CDR3 region has 12 residues. The V and J ends lost 2 bases and 7 bases respectively, with 11 bases between them. CDR3 DNA: TGCAGCGTTGAAAGCAGGGATCTTGGCTACACCTTC. Translated: CSVESRDLGYTF.

The V gene is TRBV7-8, the J gene TRBJ2-7; 7 bases map to TRBD2. V shed 5 bases and J 6 bases; nucleotides not matched to a gene: 10. The CDR3 totals 14 residues. Per the germline V gene, CDR1 is SGHVS and CDR2 is FQNEAQ. CDR3 sequence reads: CASSPRERGGEQYF. The CDR3 nucleotides are TGTGCCAGCAGCCCCCGGGAGCGGGGAGGCGAGCAGTACTTC.

The chain has TRBV13 and TRBJ2-3; 11 positions match TRBD2. There are 15 residues in the CDR3. The germline V gene has CDR1 PRHDT and CDR2 FYEKMQ (reference sequence). J gave up 6 bases and V 2 bases, and 4 bases lay outside the gene matches. This CDR3 reads CASSLWASGRDTQYF. CDR3 sequence (DNA): TGTGCCAGCAGCTTATGGGCTAGCGGGAGGGATACGCAGTATTTT.

V usage is TRBV28 and J usage is TRBJ2-7; no clear D gene. V gave up 6 bases and J gave up 1 base, with 10 bases separating them. The CDR3 covers 13 residues. Germline-derived CDR1 and CDR2 are MDHEN and SYDVKM. The CDR3, as DNA: TGTGCCAGCAGCAACGACTGGTCCTACGAGCAGTACTTC. Protein sequence: CASSNDWSYEQYF.

This clone was picked up one time. The CDR3 sequence is CASSREEVRGRTEAFF. The CDR3 bases are TGCGCCAGCAGCCGAGAGGAGGTGAGGGGGCGGACTGAAGCTTTCTTT. The chain recombines TRBV4-1 with TRBJ1-1; 7 bases are a match to TRBD1. The CDR3 runs to 16 residues. CDR1 is MGHRA and CDR2 is YSYEKL in the germline V gene. The V segment lost 4 bases and the J segment 5 bases; nucleotides outside the gene matches: 13.

DNA of the CDR3: TGTGCCAGCAAATGGCGGGGCCCCTACGAGCAGTACTTC. Its protein product is CASKWRGPYEQYF. This chain connects TRBV28 to TRBJ2-7, with D possibly matching TRBD2 (6 bases). The V gene's germline CDR1 is MDHEN and CDR2 SYDVKM. Trimming shortened V by 7 bases and J by 2 bases, and 12 bases separated the two germline ends. The CDR3 is 13 residues long.

The chain is built from TRBV13 and TRBJ1-1; D perhaps matches TRBD1 (5 bases). V shed 1 base and J shed 5 bases, with 20 bases lying between them. This CDR3 has 17 amino acids. Germline lookup yields CDR1 PRHDT and CDR2 FYEKMQ (reference sequence). The CDR3 DNA follows: TGTGCCAGCAGCTTAGAACGGGGGAGGGCCCGGGAGACTGAAGCTTTCTTT. Translated, it gives CASSLERGRARETEAFF.

V is TRBV28 and J is TRBJ2-5, with D possibly TRBD1 on 6 matching bases. The CDR3 consists of 14 residues. The germline V gene encodes CDR1 MDHEN and CDR2 SYDVKM. V shed 3 bases and J shed 1 base, with 9 bases lying between them. The CDR3 sequence: CASSFKGGQETQYF. DNA for the CDR3: TGTGCCAGCAGTTTTAAAGGGGGCCAAGAGACCCAGTACTTC.

The chain carries TRBV4-1 and TRBJ1-2; 9 nucleotides agree with TRBD1. From germline, CDR1 is MGHRA and CDR2 YSYEKL. V shed 0 bases, J shed 2 bases, and the junction held 7 bases outside the gene matches. The CDR3 sequence is 17 residues long. The CDR3 coding sequence is TGCGCCAGCAGCCAAGATATGGGACAGGGAGTGAACTATGGCTACACCTTC. It specifies CASSQDMGQGVNYGYTF.

The rearrangement links TRBV23-1 to TRBJ1-5, with TRBD1 matching over 7 bases. TRBV23-1 is noted as an ORF with a role that remains uncertain. V lost 6 bases and J lost 5; bases outside the gene matches: 13. The length of the CDR3 is 16 residues. The CDR3 DNA sequence: TGCGCCAGCAGGACAACTAAGGGACAGACTCATCAGCCCCAGCATTTT. Translation: CASRTTKGQTHQPQHF.

The rearrangement uses TRBV27 and TRBJ1-2, with 8 bases identical to TRBD1. Trimming cost V 6 bases and J 6 bases; bases outside gene matches: 6. Germline V gives CDR1 MNHEY, CDR2 SMNVEV (reference sequence). This CDR3 is 13 amino acids long. The CDR3 DNA reads TGTGCCAGCAGCGCGGACAGGGTCCATGGCTACACCTTC. This translates into CASSADRVHGYTF.

The V call is TRBV5-1, the J call TRBJ2-7; D gene unclear. The germline CDR1 and CDR2 sequences are SGHRS and YFSETQ. V was pared by 4 bases and J by 0 bases, with 8 bases between. There are 13 residues in the CDR3. The CDR3 sequence: CASSQSNSYEQYF. CDR3 nucleotide sequence: TGCGCCAGCAGCCAGTCGAACTCCTACGAGCAGTACTTC.

There are a few counts of this clone. The rearrangement uses TRBV5-1 and TRBJ2-2, with D possibly being TRBD1 (5 bases). The CDR3 loop spans 16 amino acids. From germline, CDR1 is SGHRS and CDR2 YFSETQ. The V and J ends lost 1 base and 1 base respectively, with 11 bases between them. CDR3 coding DNA: TGCGCCAGCAGCTTGCGTCCGACAGAGAACACCGGGGAGCTGTTTTTT. Translation: CASSLRPTENTGELFF.

The genes are TRBV30 and TRBJ2-6, with TRBD2 matching over 15 bases. J lost 2 bases, V lost 4 bases, and 6 bases had no gene match. The germline gives CDR1 GTSNPN, CDR2 SVGIG (reference sequence). The length of the CDR3 is 18 residues. CDR3 loop: CAWTLGLAGGAGANVLTF. In nucleotides, the CDR3 is TGTGCCTGGACCCTCGGACTAGCGGGAGGGGCTGGGGCCAACGTCCTGACTTTC. Supplemented by reference TRBV30 and TRBJ2-6, the full variable domain reads SQTIHQWPATLVQPVGSPLSLECTVEGTSNPNLYWYRQAAGRGLQLLFYSVGIGQISSEVPQNLSASRPQDRQFILSSKKLLLSDSGFYLCAWTLGLAGGAGANVLTFGAGSRLTVL.

The J gene is TRBJ2-1, the V gene TRBV13; D possibly corresponds to TRBD2 (5 bases). Looked up from germline, CDR1 is PRHDT and CDR2 is FYEKMQ (reference sequence). V lost 0 bases to trimming and J lost 6 bases, with 6 bases between them. The CDR3 spans 13 residues. Here the CDR3 reads CASSLGRGNEQFF. CDR3 sequence (DNA): TGTGCCAGCAGCTTAGGCCGGGGCAATGAGCAGTTCTTC.

This chain joins TRBV23-1 and TRBJ2-5; TRBD1 matches at 10 bases. TRBV23-1 is an ORF, with its function uncertain. After removal of 6 bases from V and 5 bases from J, the junction contained 12 bases not matched to a gene. CDR3 length equals 16 residues. CDR3 residues: CASSHETGGPGETQYF. The CDR3 DNA reads as TGCGCCAGCAGCCATGAGACAGGGGGCCCAGGGGAGACCCAGTACTTC.